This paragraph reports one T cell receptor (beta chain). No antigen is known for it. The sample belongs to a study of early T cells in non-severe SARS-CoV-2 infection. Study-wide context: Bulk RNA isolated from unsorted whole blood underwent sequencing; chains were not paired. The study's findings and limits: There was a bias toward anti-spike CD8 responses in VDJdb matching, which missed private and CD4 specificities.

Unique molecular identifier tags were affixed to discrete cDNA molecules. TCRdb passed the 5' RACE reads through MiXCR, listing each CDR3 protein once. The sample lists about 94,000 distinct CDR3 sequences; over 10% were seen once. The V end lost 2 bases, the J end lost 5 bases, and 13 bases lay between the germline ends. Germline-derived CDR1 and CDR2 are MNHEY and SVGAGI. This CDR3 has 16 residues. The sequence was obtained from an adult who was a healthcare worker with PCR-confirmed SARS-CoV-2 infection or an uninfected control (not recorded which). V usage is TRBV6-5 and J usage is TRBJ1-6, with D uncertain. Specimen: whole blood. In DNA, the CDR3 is TGTGCCAGCAGTTACGATATTCTACAGAATAATTCACCCCTCCACTTT. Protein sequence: CASSYDILQNNSPLHF.